This T cell receptor (beta chain) originates from a study of metastatic and nonmetastatic thyroid tumors. Study details: Thyroid patients, malignant and benign, had repertoires compared across blood and tumor or nodule tissue. Findings of the study overall: TCR beta diversity was reportedly significantly higher in malignant thyroid tumors than benign nodules, in blood and tumor.

Every patient was untreated before thyroid surgery. This CDR3 has 14 residues. V lost 4 bases and J 3 bases, leaving 12 bases between the germline ends. The V gene's germline CDR1 is MNHEY and CDR2 SMNVEV (reference sequence). This clone qualifies as medium-sized. No antigen is known for it. In the study's own analysis: The study's classifier, a distant-metastasis tool for papillary thyroid cancer, was built using CDR3 differences across clinicopathological groups. TCRdb reprocessed the PCR reads using MiXCR. These V and J calls rely on TCRdb rather than the paper's analysis. The sample contains tens of thousands of clones, 20% to 25% of which appear only once.

Sequences were obtained from adjacent normal tissue. The rearrangement uses TRBV27 and TRBJ1-2; D gene uncertain. This TCR was recovered from a female donor with papillary thyroid cancer or a benign thyroid nodule (not recorded which). Some clones in this sample may be carry-over from other donors' samples. The CDR3 DNA is TGTGCCAGCAGTTCCTCGGGAGCCCACTATGGCTACACCTTC. This gives the protein CASSSSGAHYGYTF.